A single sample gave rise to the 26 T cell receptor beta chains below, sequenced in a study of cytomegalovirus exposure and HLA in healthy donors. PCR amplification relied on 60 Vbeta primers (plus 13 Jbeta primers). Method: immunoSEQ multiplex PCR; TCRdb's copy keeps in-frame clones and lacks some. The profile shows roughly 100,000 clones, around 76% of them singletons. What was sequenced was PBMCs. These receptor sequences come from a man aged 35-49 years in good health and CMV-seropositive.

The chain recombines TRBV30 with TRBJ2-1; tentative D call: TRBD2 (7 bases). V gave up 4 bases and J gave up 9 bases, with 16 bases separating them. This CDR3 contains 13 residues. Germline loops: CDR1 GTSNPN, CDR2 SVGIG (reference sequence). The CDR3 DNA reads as TGTGCCTGGATTGAGGGGGGGGGCACTGAGCAGTTCTTC. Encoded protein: CAWIEGGGTEQFF. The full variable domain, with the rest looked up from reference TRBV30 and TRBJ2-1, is SQTIHQWPATLVQPVGSPLSLECTVEGTSNPNLYWYRQAAGRGLQLLFYSVGIGQISSEVPQNLSASRPQDRQFILSSKKLLLSDSGFYLCAWIEGGGTEQFFGPGTRLTVL.

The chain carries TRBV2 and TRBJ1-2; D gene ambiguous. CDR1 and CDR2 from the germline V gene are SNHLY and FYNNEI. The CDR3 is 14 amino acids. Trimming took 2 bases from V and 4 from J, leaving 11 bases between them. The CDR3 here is CASSEWQEGYGYTF. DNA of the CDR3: TGTGCCAGCAGTGAATGGCAGGAAGGCTATGGCTACACCTTC.

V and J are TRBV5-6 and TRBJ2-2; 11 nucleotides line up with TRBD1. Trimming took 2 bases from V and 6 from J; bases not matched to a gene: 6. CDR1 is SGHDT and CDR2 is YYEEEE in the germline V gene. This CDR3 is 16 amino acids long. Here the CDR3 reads CASSLPGQGGSGELFF. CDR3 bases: TGTGCCAGCAGCTTACCGGGACAGGGGGGATCCGGGGAGCTGTTTTTT.

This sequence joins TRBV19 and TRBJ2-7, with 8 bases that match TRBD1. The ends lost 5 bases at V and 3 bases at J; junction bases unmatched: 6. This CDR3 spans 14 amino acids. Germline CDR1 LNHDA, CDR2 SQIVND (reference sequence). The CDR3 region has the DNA TGTGCCAGTAGTTTCCCGGGACAGGACTACGAGCAGTACTTC. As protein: CASSFPGQDYEQYF.

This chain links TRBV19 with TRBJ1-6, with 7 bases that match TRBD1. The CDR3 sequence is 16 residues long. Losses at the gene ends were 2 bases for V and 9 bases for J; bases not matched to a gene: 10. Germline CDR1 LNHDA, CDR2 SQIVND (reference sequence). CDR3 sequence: CASSILHTGDFSPLHF. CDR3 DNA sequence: TGTGCCAGTAGTATACTCCATACAGGGGACTTTTCACCCCTCCACTTT.

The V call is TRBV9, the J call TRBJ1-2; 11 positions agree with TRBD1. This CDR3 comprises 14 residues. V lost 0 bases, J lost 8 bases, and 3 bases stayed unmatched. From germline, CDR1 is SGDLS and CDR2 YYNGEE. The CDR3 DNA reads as TGTGCCAGCAGCGTAGGGGACAGGGGGTTGGGCTACACCTTC. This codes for CASSVGDRGLGYTF.

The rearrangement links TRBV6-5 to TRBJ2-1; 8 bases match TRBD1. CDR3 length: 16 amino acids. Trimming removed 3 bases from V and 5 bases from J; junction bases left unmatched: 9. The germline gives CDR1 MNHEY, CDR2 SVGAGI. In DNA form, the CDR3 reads TGTGCCAGCAGTTATTTGGGCCAGGGGGCGAACAATGAGCAGTTCTTC. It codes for CASSYLGQGANNEQFF.

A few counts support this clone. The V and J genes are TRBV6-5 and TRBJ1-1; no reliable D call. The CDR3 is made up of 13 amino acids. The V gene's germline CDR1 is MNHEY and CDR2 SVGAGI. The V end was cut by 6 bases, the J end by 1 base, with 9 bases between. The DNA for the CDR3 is TGTGCCAGCAGCCCCAGACAGAACACTGAAGCTTTCTTT. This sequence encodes CASSPRQNTEAFF.

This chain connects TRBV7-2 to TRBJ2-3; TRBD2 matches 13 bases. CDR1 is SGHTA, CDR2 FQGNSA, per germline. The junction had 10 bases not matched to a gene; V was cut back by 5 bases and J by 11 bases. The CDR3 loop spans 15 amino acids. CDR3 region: CASSPRTSGRLVQYF. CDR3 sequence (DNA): TGTGCCAGCAGCCCCCGGACTAGCGGGAGATTGGTGCAGTATTTT.

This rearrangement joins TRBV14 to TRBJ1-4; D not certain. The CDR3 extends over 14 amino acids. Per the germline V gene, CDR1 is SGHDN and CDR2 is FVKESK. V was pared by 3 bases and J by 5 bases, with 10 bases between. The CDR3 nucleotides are TGTGCCAGCAGCCATCGTGGAGTCAATGAAAAACTGTTTTTT. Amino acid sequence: CASSHRGVNEKLFF. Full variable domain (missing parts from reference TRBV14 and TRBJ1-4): EAGVTQFPSHSVIEKGQTVTLRCDPISGHDNLYWYRRVMGKEIKFLLHFVKESKQDESGMPNNRFLAERTGGTYSTLKVQPAELEDSGVYFCASSHRGVNEKLFFGSGTQLSVL.

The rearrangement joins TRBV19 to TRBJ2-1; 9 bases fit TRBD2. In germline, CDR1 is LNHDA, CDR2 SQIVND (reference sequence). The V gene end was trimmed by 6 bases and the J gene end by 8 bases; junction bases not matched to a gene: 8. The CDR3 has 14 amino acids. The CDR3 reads CASRTGGGAYEQFF. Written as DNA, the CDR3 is TGTGCCAGTAGGACCGGCGGGGGGGCATATGAGCAGTTCTTC.

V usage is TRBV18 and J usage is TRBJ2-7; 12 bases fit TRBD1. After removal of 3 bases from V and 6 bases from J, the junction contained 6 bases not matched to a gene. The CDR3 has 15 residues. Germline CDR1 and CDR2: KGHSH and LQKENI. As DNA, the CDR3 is TGTGCCAGCTCACCCGCCCGGGACAGGGGGCGCGAGCAGTACTTC. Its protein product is CASSPARDRGREQYF.

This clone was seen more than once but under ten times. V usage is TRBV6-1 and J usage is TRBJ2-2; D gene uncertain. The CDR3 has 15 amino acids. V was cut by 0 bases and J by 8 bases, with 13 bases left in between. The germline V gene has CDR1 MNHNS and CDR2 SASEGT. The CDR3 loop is CASSEALRSRGELFF. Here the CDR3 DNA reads TGTGCCAGCAGTGAAGCACTCAGGTCGCGAGGGGAGCTGTTTTTT.

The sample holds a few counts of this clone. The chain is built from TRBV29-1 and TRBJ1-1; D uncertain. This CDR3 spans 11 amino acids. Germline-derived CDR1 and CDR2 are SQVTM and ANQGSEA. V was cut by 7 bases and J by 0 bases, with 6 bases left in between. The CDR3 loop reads CSATLNTEAFF. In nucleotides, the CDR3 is TGCAGCGCCACATTGAACACTGAAGCTTTCTTT.

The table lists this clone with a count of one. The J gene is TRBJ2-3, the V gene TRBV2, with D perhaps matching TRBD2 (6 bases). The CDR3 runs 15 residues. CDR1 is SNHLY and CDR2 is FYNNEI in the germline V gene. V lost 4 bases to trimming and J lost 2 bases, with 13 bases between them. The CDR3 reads CASSGAGPPTDTQYF. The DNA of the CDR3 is TGTGCCAGCAGTGGGGCGGGACCACCCACAGATACGCAGTATTTT.

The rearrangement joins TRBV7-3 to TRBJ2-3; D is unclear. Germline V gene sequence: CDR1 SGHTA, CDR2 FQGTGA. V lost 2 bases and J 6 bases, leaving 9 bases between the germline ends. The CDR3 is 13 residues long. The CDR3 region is CASSLVASDTQYF. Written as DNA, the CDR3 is TGTGCCAGCAGCTTAGTAGCATCCGATACGCAGTATTTT.

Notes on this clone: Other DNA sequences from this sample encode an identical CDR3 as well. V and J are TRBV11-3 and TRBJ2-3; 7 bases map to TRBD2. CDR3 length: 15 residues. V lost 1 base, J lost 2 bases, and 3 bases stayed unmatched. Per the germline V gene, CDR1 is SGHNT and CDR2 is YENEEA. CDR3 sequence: CASSLGQRDTDTQYF. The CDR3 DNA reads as TGTGCCAGCAGCTTAGGTCAGCGGGACACAGATACGCAGTATTTT. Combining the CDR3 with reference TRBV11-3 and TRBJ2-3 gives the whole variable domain EAGVVQSPRYKIIEKKQPVAFWCNPISGHNTLYWYLQNLGQGPELLIRYENEEAVDDSQLPKDRFSAERLKGVDSTLKIQPAELGDSAVYLCASSLGQRDTDTQYFGPGTRLTVL.

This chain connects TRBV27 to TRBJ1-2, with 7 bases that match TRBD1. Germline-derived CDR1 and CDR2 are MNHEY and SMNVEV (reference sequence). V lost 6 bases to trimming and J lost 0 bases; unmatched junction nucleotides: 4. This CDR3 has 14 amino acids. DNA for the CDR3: TGTGCCAGCAGACCGACAGGGTCTAACTATGGCTACACCTTC. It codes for CASRPTGSNYGYTF.

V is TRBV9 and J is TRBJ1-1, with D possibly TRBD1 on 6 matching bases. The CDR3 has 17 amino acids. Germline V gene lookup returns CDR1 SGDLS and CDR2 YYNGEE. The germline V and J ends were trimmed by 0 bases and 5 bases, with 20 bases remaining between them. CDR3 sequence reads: CASSVEGGSGRRTEAFF. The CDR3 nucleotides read TGTGCCAGCAGCGTAGAGGGGGGGTCGGGTCGAAGGACTGAAGCTTTCTTT.

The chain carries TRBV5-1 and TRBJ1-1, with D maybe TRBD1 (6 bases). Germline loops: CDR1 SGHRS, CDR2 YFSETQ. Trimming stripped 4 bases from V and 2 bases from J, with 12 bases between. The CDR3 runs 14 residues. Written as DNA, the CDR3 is TGCGCCAGCAGCCCGGACAGAACCAACACTGAAGCTTTCTTT. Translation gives CASSPDRTNTEAFF.

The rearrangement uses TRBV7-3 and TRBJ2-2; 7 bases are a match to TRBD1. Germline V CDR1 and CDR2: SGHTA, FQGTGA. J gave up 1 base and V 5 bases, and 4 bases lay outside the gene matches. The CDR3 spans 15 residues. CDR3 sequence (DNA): TGTGCCAGCAGCACCCGGACAGGGAACACCGGGGAGCTGTTTTTT. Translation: CASSTRTGNTGELFF. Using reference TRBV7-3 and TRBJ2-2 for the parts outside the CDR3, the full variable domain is GAGVSQTPSNKVTEKGKYVELRCDPISGHTALYWYRQSLGQGPEFLIYFQGTGAADDSGLPNDRFFAVRPEGSVSTLKIQRTERGDSAVYLCASSTRTGNTGELFFGEGSRLTVL.

CDR3 bases: TGTGCCAGCAGCCAAATACAGGGAATCGGTCGTAACTCCTATGGCTACACCTTC. Protein sequence: CASSQIQGIGRNSYGYTF. The chain combines TRBV14 with TRBJ1-2; D is perhaps TRBD1 (6 bases). The CDR3 length is 18 residues. CDR1 is SGHDN, CDR2 FVKESK, per germline. Trimming left V 2 bases short and J 4 bases short, with 23 bases between.

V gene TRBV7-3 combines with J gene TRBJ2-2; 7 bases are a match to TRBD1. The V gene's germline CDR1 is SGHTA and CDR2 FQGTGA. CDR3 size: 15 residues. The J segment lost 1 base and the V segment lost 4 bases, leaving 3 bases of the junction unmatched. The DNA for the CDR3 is TGTGCCAGCAGCTCGCGACAGGGGAACACCGGGGAGCTGTTTTTT. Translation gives CASSSRQGNTGELFF. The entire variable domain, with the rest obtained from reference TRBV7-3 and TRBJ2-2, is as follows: GAGVSQTPSNKVTEKGKYVELRCDPISGHTALYWYRQSLGQGPEFLIYFQGTGAADDSGLPNDRFFAVRPEGSVSTLKIQRTERGDSAVYLCASSSRQGNTGELFFGEGSRLTVL.

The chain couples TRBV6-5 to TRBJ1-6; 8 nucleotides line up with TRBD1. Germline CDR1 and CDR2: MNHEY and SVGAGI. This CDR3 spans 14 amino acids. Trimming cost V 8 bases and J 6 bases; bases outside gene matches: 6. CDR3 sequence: CASSIQGGNSPLHF. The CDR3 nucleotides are TGTGCCAGCTCCATACAGGGGGGTAATTCACCCCTCCACTTT.

The CDR3 protein is CASSQDSRLVTYNEQFF. For the CDR3, the DNA is TGCGCCAGCAGCCAAGATTCCCGACTAGTGACCTACAATGAGCAGTTCTTC. The chain combines TRBV4-1 with TRBJ2-1; TRBD2 is a possible D gene (6 bases). V shed 0 bases and J shed 2 bases, with 14 bases lying between them. This CDR3 has 17 amino acids. Germline V lookup: CDR1 MGHRA, CDR2 YSYEKL.

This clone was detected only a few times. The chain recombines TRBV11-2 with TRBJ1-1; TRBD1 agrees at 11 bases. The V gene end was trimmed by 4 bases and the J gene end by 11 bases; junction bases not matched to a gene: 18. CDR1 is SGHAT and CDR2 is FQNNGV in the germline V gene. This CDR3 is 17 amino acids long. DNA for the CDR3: TGTGCCAGCAGCTCGATTCGAGGTCGGACAGGGGGCCCGGATGCTTTCTTT. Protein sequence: CASSSIRGRTGGPDAFF. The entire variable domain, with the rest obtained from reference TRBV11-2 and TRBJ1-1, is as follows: EAGVAQSPRYKIIEKRQSVAFWCNPISGHATLYWYQQILGQGPKLLIQFQNNGVVDDSQLPKDRFSAERLKGVDSTLKIQPAKLEDSAVYLCASSSIRGRTGGPDAFFGQGTRLTVV.